The text below deals with one TCR beta chain. Its antigen is undetermined. Other nucleotide sequences from this sample produce the same CDR3. CDR1 MDHEN and CDR2 SYDVKM come from the germline V gene. Trimming removed 3 bases from V and 4 bases from J, with 4 bases in between. The CDR3 length is 11 residues. This record belongs to a study of shared clonotypes between healthy human individuals. The input for sorted-subset replicate PCRs was around 200 ng DNA, tens of thousands of T cell genomes. The data were produced by immunoSEQ multiplex PCR, yet TCRdb's version contains in-frame clones alone and is incomplete. Of around 2,100,000 clones in the sample, less than 95% are singletons; the top ten hold 1% to 1.5%. Study-wide points: Few donors restricted represented genetic and exposure-history diversity. Several donors held around 5% of naive CD4 clonotypes in common.

CD45RO-negative, CCR7-positively selected cells formed the naive CD8 fraction, excluding terminally differentiated effector memory CD45RA+ cells. This chain connects TRBV28 to TRBJ2-7; the D is unclear. The clonotype originates from a man aged 18 to 30 in good health. Sequenced sample: naive CD8+ T cells sorted from blood. The CDR3 DNA sequence: TGTGCCAGCAGTTTTGCGTACGAGCAGTACTTC. As protein: CASSFAYEQYF.